This TCR beta chain derives from a study of T cells in Graves' hyperthyroidism and ophthalmopathy. The hyperthyroidism patients had all been newly diagnosed, and their disease duration was under 2 months. Their ages ranged from 18 to 65 years. RNA transcripts served as the template for amplifying TCR beta CDR3 regions. HTBI primers were employed in a first-round RT-PCR of the TCR CDR3. TCRdb ran MiXCR on the multiplex PCR reads and lists one entry per CDR3 protein. The repertoire holds about 300,000 distinct CDR3 sequences, with roughly 13% as singletons. V was pared by 5 bases and J by 3 bases, with 14 bases between. CDR1 is LNHDA and CDR2 is SQIVND in the germline V gene (reference sequence). The CDR3 is made up of 15 amino acids.

This clonotype originated in a woman in her thirties with Graves' hyperthyroidism that later progressed to Graves' ophthalmopathy. The chain links TRBV19 to TRBJ1-5, with a possible D match to TRBD1 (6 bases). Material: blood. The CDR3 sequence is CASSDEGDYNQPQHF. CDR3 sequence (DNA): TGTGCCAGTAGTGACGAGGGGGACTACAATCAGCCCCAGCATTTT.